A selection of T cell receptor beta chains follows, all from one sample in a study of blood T cells in healthy people across ages. TCRdb used MiXCR to reprocess the 5' RACE reads, holding one entry per CDR3 protein. Of 850,000 to 1,000,000 distinct CDR3 sequences listed, 51% are singletons. Material for sequencing was blood. These receptors were taken from a woman between 55 and 75 years old in good health. Both conserved end residues are part of each CDR3. The D gene is left open where the match is weak. Part of the rows lack a size; the others show once, few, many or a class for expanded clones.

V	J	size	D	DNA	CDR3
TRBV10-3	TRBJ2-4	many	.	TGTGCCATCAGTGAGCGACAGGTCCTAGCCAAAAACATTCAGTACTTC	CAISERQVLAKNIQYF
TRBV5-1	TRBJ1-2	few	TRBD1	TGCGCCAGCAGCTCGGGGCGGGACAGGGTCTATGGCTACACCTTC	CASSSGRDRVYGYTF
TRBV18	TRBJ2-5	.	TRBD1	TGTGCCAGCTCACCACAGGGGGCGGCCGAAGAGACCCAGTACTTC	CASSPQGAAEETQYF
TRBV9	TRBJ2-3	.	.	TGTGCCAGCAGCGTAGATGCTAGCACAGATACGCAGTATTTT	CASSVDASTDTQYF
TRBV29-1	TRBJ1-2	few	.	TGCAGCGTTGGGGGGATGTCTGAAATAAACTATGGCTACACCTTC	CSVGGMSEINYGYTF
TRBV4-1	TRBJ2-5	few	TRBD1	TGCGCCAGCAGCCTGGGGGACAGGGGACTTCAAGAGACCCAGTACTTC	CASSLGDRGLQETQYF
TRBV7-2	TRBJ2-3	few	.	TGTGCCAGCAGCCTCCTGGCGGACGCTAGCACAGATACGCAGTATTTT	CASSLLADASTDTQYF
TRBV5-1	TRBJ2-7	.	.	TGCGCCAGCAGCTTGAGTTGGGGGCGCGATTCGGGCGAGCAGTACTTC	CASSLSWGRDSGEQYF
TRBV11-2	TRBJ2-1	few	.	TGTGCCAGCAGCTCAGGGGTGAGCGGGATTTACAATGAGCAGTTCTTC	CASSSGVSGIYNEQFF
TRBV25-1	TRBJ1-1	.	TRBD1	TGTGCCAGTAGTCCGAACAGGGGCTCGGCCACTGAAGCTTTCTTT	CASSPNRGSATEAFF
TRBV9	TRBJ2-7	.	TRBD1	TGTGCCAGCAGCCCGTCGGGACAGGGAGCGTCCTACGAGCAGTACTTC	CASSPSGQGASYEQYF
TRBV2	TRBJ2-7	.	TRBD2	TGTGCCAGCAGGGTAAATCCCTTGACTAGCGGGACCTACGAGCAGTACTTC	CASRVNPLTSGTYEQYF
TRBV4-1	TRBJ1-5	.	.	TGCGCCAGCAGCCAATTGGCAGGGGTGAATCAGCCCCAGCATTTT	CASSQLAGVNQPQHF